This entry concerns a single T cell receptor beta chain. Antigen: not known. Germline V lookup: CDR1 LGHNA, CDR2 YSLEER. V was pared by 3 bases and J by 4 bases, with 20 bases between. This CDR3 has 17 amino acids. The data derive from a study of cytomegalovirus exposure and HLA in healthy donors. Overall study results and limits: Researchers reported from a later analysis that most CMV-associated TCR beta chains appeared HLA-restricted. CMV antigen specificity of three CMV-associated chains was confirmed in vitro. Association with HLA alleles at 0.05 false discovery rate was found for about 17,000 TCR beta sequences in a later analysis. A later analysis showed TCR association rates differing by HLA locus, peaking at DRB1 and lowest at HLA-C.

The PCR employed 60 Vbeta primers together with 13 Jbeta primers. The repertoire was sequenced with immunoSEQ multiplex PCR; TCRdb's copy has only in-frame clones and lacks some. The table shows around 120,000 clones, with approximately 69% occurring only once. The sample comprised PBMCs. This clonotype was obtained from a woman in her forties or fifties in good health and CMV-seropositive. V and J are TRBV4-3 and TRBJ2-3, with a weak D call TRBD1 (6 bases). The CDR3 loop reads CASSHELSYRESDTQYF. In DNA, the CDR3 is TGCGCCAGCAGCCACGAACTGAGTTACAGGGAATCAGATACGCAGTATTTT.